Shown below are 9 T cell receptor beta chains from a single sample sequenced in a study of T cell responses to AZD1222 COVID-19 vaccine. Method: immunoSEQ multiplex PCR; TCRdb's copy keeps in-frame clones and lacks some. The sample consists of 90,000 to 100,000 clones, approximately 81% of them appearing once. Specimen: peripheral blood, collected 28 days after the second AZD1222 dose. The origin of the receptors is an adult who received the AZD1222 COVID-19 vaccine.

This chain joins TRBV19 and TRBJ2-5, with TRBD2 as a possible D gene (7 bases). Germline CDR1 reads LNHDA; CDR2 reads SQIVND (reference sequence). Trimming left V 7 bases short and J 2 bases short, with 14 bases between. CDR3 size: 14 residues. The CDR3, as DNA: TGTGCCAGTAAGCGGGACACGGCTCAAGAGACCCAGTACTTC. Protein sequence: CASKRDTAQETQYF.

The rearrangement joins TRBV2 to TRBJ2-7; D might be TRBD1 or TRBD2, each matching 5 bases. The CDR3 covers 12 residues. The germline V gene has CDR1 SNHLY and CDR2 FYNNEI. Trimming removed 6 bases from V and 6 bases from J, with 12 bases in between. Here the CDR3 DNA reads TGTGCCAGCAGCTTTCTCGGGACCGAGCAGTACTTC. Amino acids: CASSFLGTEQYF.

The chain couples TRBV2 to TRBJ2-5; D may be TRBD2 (6 bases). With 11 bases removed from V and 3 bases from J, the gap between germline ends came to 13 bases. Per germline, CDR1 SNHLY and CDR2 FYNNEI. CDR3 length: 12 amino acids. CDR3 amino acids: CAGGIVEETQYF. CDR3 DNA: TGTGCCGGGGGGATAGTGGAAGAGACCCAGTACTTC.

This clone was detected only once. The chain carries TRBV19 and TRBJ1-1; D is undetermined. Germline loops: CDR1 LNHDA, CDR2 SQIVND (reference sequence). V gave up 6 bases and J gave up 1 base, with 9 bases separating them. The CDR3 is 13 amino acids. CDR3 sequence reads: CASSRPGNTEAFF. CDR3 nucleotides: TGTGCCAGTAGCCGGCCGGGGAACACTGAAGCTTTCTTT. The full variable domain, its missing parts supplied by reference TRBV19 and TRBJ1-1, is DGGITQSPKYLFRKEGQNVTLSCEQNLNHDAMYWYRQDPGQGLRLIYYSQIVNDFQKGDIAEGYSVSREKKESFPLTVTSAQKNPTAFYLCASSRPGNTEAFFGQGTRLTVV.

The chain carries TRBV2 and TRBJ1-1; D perhaps matches TRBD1 (5 bases). V lost 4 bases to trimming and J lost 5 bases, with 11 bases between them. This CDR3 is built from 13 residues. Germline V gene sequence: CDR1 SNHLY, CDR2 FYNNEI. CDR3 sequence: CASSGDLGTEAFF. DNA for the CDR3: TGTGCCAGCAGTGGGGACCTGGGGACTGAAGCTTTCTTT.

The rearrangement joins TRBV5-1 to TRBJ2-3; D uncertain. The CDR3 covers 15 residues. Trimming removed 0 bases at V and 1 base at J, with 9 bases between. Germline V CDR1 and CDR2: SGHRS, YFSETQ. CDR3 amino acids: CASSLDGDRTDTQYF. CDR3 nucleotide sequence: TGCGCCAGCAGCTTGGATGGAGATCGCACAGATACGCAGTATTTT.

CDR3 residues: CASSRNSENTDTQYF. For the CDR3, the DNA is TGTGCCAGTAGTCGAAATAGCGAGAACACAGATACGCAGTATTTT. The chain has TRBV19 and TRBJ2-3; D possibly corresponds to TRBD2 (5 bases). CDR1 LNHDA and CDR2 SQIVND come from the germline V gene (reference sequence). V was shortened by 5 bases and J by 2 bases, with 14 bases between the two germline ends. The CDR3 contains 15 residues.

This sequence joins TRBV10-3 and TRBJ2-1; TRBD2 matches 8 bases. With V trimmed by 8 bases and J by 8 bases, 23 bases remained unmatched. The CDR3 spans 18 residues. Per germline, CDR1 ENHRY and CDR2 SYGVKD. The CDR3 nucleotides read TGTGCCATCGGAGTAAAGCGGCATCTGGCTGCCGGGGGGGATGAGCAGTTCTTC. Translating gives CAIGVKRHLAAGGDEQFF.

This clone was recorded once. V gene TRBV28 combines with J gene TRBJ2-7; D is unresolved. CDR3 length: 11 amino acids. Trimming left V 4 bases short and J 7 bases short, with 8 bases between. Germline V lookup: CDR1 MDHEN, CDR2 SYDVKM. CDR3: CASSSLLEQYF. Here the CDR3 DNA reads TGTGCCAGCAGTTCCCTCCTTGAGCAGTACTTC.